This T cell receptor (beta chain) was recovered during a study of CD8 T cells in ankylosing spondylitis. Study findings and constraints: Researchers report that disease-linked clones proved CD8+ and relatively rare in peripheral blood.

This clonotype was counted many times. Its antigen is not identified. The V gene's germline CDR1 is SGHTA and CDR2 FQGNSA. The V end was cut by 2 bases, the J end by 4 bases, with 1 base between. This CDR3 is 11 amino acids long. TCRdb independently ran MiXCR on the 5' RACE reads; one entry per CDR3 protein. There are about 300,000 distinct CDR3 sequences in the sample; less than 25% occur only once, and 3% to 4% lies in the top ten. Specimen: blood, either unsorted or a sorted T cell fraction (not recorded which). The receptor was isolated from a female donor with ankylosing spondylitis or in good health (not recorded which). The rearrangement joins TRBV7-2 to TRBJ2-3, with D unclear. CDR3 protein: CASSLSDTQYF. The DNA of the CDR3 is TGTGCCAGCAGCTTATCAGATACGCAGTATTTT.